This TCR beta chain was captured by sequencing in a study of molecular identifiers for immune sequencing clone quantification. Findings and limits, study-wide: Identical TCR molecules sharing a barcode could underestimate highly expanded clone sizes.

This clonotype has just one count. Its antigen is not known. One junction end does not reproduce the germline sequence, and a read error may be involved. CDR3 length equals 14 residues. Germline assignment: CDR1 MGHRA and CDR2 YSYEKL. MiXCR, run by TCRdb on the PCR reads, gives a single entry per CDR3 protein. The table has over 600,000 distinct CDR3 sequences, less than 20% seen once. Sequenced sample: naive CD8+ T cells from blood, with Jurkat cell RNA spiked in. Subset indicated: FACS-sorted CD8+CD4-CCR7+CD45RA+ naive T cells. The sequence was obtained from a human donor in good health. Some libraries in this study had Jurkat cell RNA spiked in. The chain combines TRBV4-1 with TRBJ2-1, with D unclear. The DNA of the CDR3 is TGCGCCTGCAGCCAAGATGGTGGCGGATCCGAGCAGTTCTTC. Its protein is CACSQDGGGSEQFF.